A single sample gave rise to the 17 T cell receptor beta chains below, sequenced in a study of cytomegalovirus exposure and HLA in healthy donors. Repertoires were generated with immunoSEQ multiplex PCR, while TCRdb's copy carries only in-frame clones and drops some. The sample includes 250,000 to 350,000 clones, roughly 90% of them seen just once. The sequenced sample was PBMCs. Receptor source: a young woman in good health and CMV-seronegative.

The chain is built from TRBV28 and TRBJ1-5; 9 bases are shared with TRBD1. Germline loops: CDR1 MDHEN, CDR2 SYDVKM. Unmatched junction bases numbered 5, after V lost 4 bases and J lost 4 bases. The CDR3 totals 15 residues. CDR3 nucleotide sequence: TGTGCCAGCAGTTGGGTAGGACAGGGGAATCAGCCCCAGCATTTT. Encoded protein: CASSWVGQGNQPQHF.

V and J are TRBV29-1 and TRBJ1-1; possible D gene TRBD1, 5 bases. Germline loops: CDR1 SQVTM, CDR2 ANQGSEA. This CDR3 spans 13 amino acids. Deletions cut 5 bases from V and 1 base from J, with 11 bases between. In nucleotides, the CDR3 is TGCAGCGTTATGGGGGGTGGGAACACTGAAGCTTTCTTT. This encodes CSVMGGGNTEAFF.

The chain carries TRBV6-6 and TRBJ1-2; D ambiguous. Germline V gene lookup returns CDR1 MNHNY and CDR2 SVGAGI (reference sequence). V was cut by 5 bases and J by 6 bases, with 13 bases left in between. The CDR3 extends over 13 amino acids. This CDR3 reads CASSQRGRDGYTF. The CDR3 coding sequence is TGTGCCAGCAGTCAACGAGGGAGGGATGGCTACACCTTC.

Here the CDR3 DNA reads TGTGCCAGCAGCGTAGATCCGGCAGGGGGCCTGAACACTGAAGCTTTCTTT. Translated: CASSVDPAGGLNTEAFF. This chain joins TRBV9 and TRBJ1-1; 8 bases map to TRBD1. CDR1 and CDR2 (germline): SGDLS, YYNGEE. Trimming removed 0 bases from V and 0 bases from J; junction bases left unmatched: 7. This CDR3 has 17 residues.

V gene TRBV28 combines with J gene TRBJ2-7; D call uncertain. There are 13 residues in the CDR3. Germline CDR1 is MDHEN and CDR2 is SYDVKM. V lost 10 bases and J lost 3, with 16 bases in between. Here the CDR3 DNA reads TGTGCCATCTCGTCAGCGAGGTTCTACGAGCAGTACTTC. It encodes CAISSARFYEQYF. The whole variable domain, filled in from reference TRBV28 and TRBJ2-7, reads DVKVTQSSRYLVKRTGEKVFLECVQDMDHENMFWYRQDPGLGLRLIYFSYDVKMKEKGDIPEGYSVSREKKERFSLILESASTNQTSMYLCAISSARFYEQYFGPGTRLTVT.

Only one count was recorded for this clone. This sequence joins TRBV5-1 and TRBJ1-2; the match to TRBD1 covers 8 bases. The length of the CDR3 is 17 residues. The trim removed 4 bases at V and 7 bases at J, leaving 18 bases unmatched. The V gene's germline CDR1 is SGHRS and CDR2 YFSETQ. CDR3 loop: CASSPLGQGIYSRGYTF. Here the CDR3 DNA reads TGCGCCAGCAGCCCCTTAGGACAGGGTATATATTCACGTGGCTACACCTTC.

The CDR3: CASSQDYGTYEQYF. CDR3 bases: TGCGCCAGCAGCCAAGATTACGGGACCTACGAGCAGTACTTC. The chain has TRBV4-1 and TRBJ2-7, with TRBD2 as a possible D gene (5 bases). The V end was cut by 0 bases, the J end by 2 bases, with 8 bases between. The germline gives CDR1 MGHRA, CDR2 YSYEKL. The CDR3 is 14 residues long.

The chain joins TRBV28 to TRBJ2-3; tentative D call: TRBD1 (5 bases). This CDR3 is 15 amino acids long. The germline V and J ends were trimmed by 4 bases and 2 bases, with 13 bases remaining between them. The germline V gene encodes CDR1 MDHEN and CDR2 SYDVKM. In DNA, the CDR3 is TGTGCCAGCAGTTCCCCACAGGCACACACAGATACGCAGTATTTT. It codes for CASSSPQAHTDTQYF.

The rearrangement joins TRBV2 to TRBJ1-1; the D is unclear. The V end was cut by 4 bases, the J end by 3 bases, with 12 bases between. Per germline, CDR1 SNHLY and CDR2 FYNNEI. The CDR3 extends over 14 amino acids. The DNA of the CDR3 is TGTGCCAGCAGTGGGGAGGGAACCTACACTGAAGCTTTCTTT. Translating gives CASSGEGTYTEAFF.

J is TRBJ2-2 and V is TRBV2, with D tentatively TRBD1 (6 bases). Deletions cut 5 bases from V and 8 bases from J, with 21 bases between. Germline V gene lookup returns CDR1 SNHLY and CDR2 FYNNEI. CDR3 length: 16 amino acids. The CDR3 region has the DNA TGTGCCAGCAGTCAACAGGGTACTATTCGGACTGGGGAGCTGTTTTTT. Its protein product is CASSQQGTIRTGELFF.

The chain recombines TRBV10-3 with TRBJ2-7, with D tentatively TRBD1 (6 bases). This CDR3 is 16 amino acids long. Trimming pared 0 bases from V and 0 bases from J, leaving 12 bases between. From germline, CDR1 is ENHRY and CDR2 SYGVKD. CDR3 protein: CAISESTTGDSYEQYF. CDR3 coding DNA: TGTGCCATCAGTGAGTCCACGACAGGCGACTCCTACGAGCAGTACTTC.

V is TRBV9 and J is TRBJ2-5; 10 nucleotides agree with TRBD2. The CDR3 spans 17 residues. In germline, CDR1 is SGDLS, CDR2 YYNGEE. The trim removed 0 bases at V and 1 base at J, leaving 6 bases unmatched. CDR3 coding DNA: TGTGCCAGCAGCGTAGATCTGAGCGGGAGGGCCCAAGAGACCCAGTACTTC. This sequence encodes CASSVDLSGRAQETQYF.

The V and J genes are TRBV27 and TRBJ2-7; D uncertain. Germline CDR1 is MNHEY and CDR2 is SMNVEV (reference sequence). V was shortened by 8 bases and J by 1 base, with 12 bases between the two germline ends. The CDR3 covers 13 residues. CDR3 bases: TGTGCCAGCTCCTACCCAGGATCCTACGAGCAGTACTTC. It codes for CASSYPGSYEQYF.

V is TRBV2 and J is TRBJ1-6, with 7 bases that match TRBD1. Germline assignment: CDR1 SNHLY and CDR2 FYNNEI. The CDR3 is 13 amino acids. V lost 10 bases and J lost 9; bases outside the gene matches: 9. DNA of the CDR3: TGTGCCACCCCGGGACAGTCAGGTTCACCCCTCCACTTT. Translation gives CATPGQSGSPLHF.

The gene calls are TRBV5-1 and TRBJ1-2; perhaps TRBD1 as D (5 bases). Germline values: CDR1 SGHRS, CDR2 YFSETQ. V was trimmed by 4 bases and J by 4 bases, leaving 8 bases between them. This CDR3 spans 12 amino acids. The CDR3 is CASSPGPYGYTF. CDR3 DNA: TGCGCCAGCAGCCCAGGGCCCTATGGCTACACCTTC.

The rearrangement links TRBV9 to TRBJ2-5, with 10 bases matching TRBD2. V trimming: 3 bases; J trimming: 1 base; junction bases outside the gene matches: 6. Germline V gene sequence: CDR1 SGDLS, CDR2 YYNGEE. CDR3 size: 16 residues. The CDR3 nucleotides read TGTGCCAGCAGCGCCAGGCGGACTAGCGGCCAAGAGACCCAGTACTTC. It translates to CASSARRTSGQETQYF. Based on the CDR3 plus reference TRBV9 and TRBJ2-5, the full variable domain is DSGVTQTPKHLITATGQRVTLRCSPRSGDLSVYWYQQSLDQGLQFLIQYYNGEERAKGNILERFSAQQFPDLHSELNLSSLELGDSALYFCASSARRTSGQETQYFGPGTRLLVL.

A remark on this clone: Other DNA sequences in this sample translate to the same CDR3. The chain recombines TRBV9 with TRBJ2-7, with 8 nucleotides matching TRBD2. Germline CDR1 reads SGDLS; CDR2 reads YYNGEE. V trimming: 2 bases; J trimming: 4 bases; junction bases outside the gene matches: 8. The CDR3 has 15 residues. The CDR3 loop reads CASSVGSGSPYEQYF. CDR3 in DNA: TGTGCCAGCAGCGTTGGCAGCGGGAGTCCATACGAGCAGTACTTC.